Presented here are 16 T cell receptor beta chains from one specimen sequenced in a study of blood T cell repertoires in COVID-19. Repertoires were generated with immunoSEQ multiplex PCR, while TCRdb's copy carries only in-frame clones and drops some. The sample has under 250,000 clones; under 90% are singletons. Sequenced material: peripheral blood. These receptors all come from a man in his fifties or sixties with COVID-19, enrolled during active disease.

The rearrangement joins TRBV5-1 to TRBJ1-6, with TRBD1 identical over 9 bases. V lost 4 bases, J lost 7 bases, and 6 bases stayed unmatched. CDR3 length equals 15 residues. The germline CDR1 and CDR2 sequences are SGHRS and YFSETQ. The CDR3 DNA sequence: TGCGCCAGCAGCCGAAGCGGACAGGGGAATTCACCCCTCCACTTT. Protein sequence: CASSRSGQGNSPLHF.

The gene calls are TRBV11-2 and TRBJ1-5, with D uncertain. Looked up from germline, CDR1 is SGHAT and CDR2 is FQNNGV. Trimming left V 0 bases short and J 3 bases short, with 6 bases between. The CDR3 is 14 amino acids. CDR3 loop: CASSLDRNNQPQHF. The CDR3 DNA follows: TGTGCCAGCAGCTTAGACAGAAACAATCAGCCCCAGCATTTT.

DNA for the CDR3: TGTGCCAGCAGTTACTCGGGGACAGGGGACACTGAAGCTTTCTTT. Translated, it gives CASSYSGTGDTEAFF. This chain uses TRBV6-5 with TRBJ1-1, with TRBD1 matching over 10 bases. J gave up 3 bases and V 0 bases, and 1 base lay outside the gene matches. This CDR3 has 15 residues. The germline CDR1 and CDR2 sequences are MNHEY and SVGAGI.

The chain combines TRBV19 with TRBJ1-2; D remains unclear. Per the germline V gene, CDR1 is LNHDA and CDR2 is SQIVND (reference sequence). V was shortened by 5 bases and J by 9 bases, with 13 bases between the two germline ends. This CDR3 is built from 12 residues. CDR3 sequence: CASSPSWARYTF. As DNA, the CDR3 is TGTGCCAGTAGTCCCTCGTGGGCACGCTACACCTTC. Full variable domain (rest looked up from reference TRBV19 and TRBJ1-2): DGGITQSPKYLFRKEGQNVTLSCEQNLNHDAMYWYRQDPGQGLRLIYYSQIVNDFQKGDIAEGYSVSREKKESFPLTVTSAQKNPTAFYLCASSPSWARYTFGSGTRLTVV.

This chain links TRBV12-2 with TRBJ1-5; the listed D gene, TRBD1, was not tested against the DNA. TRBV12-2 is classified as a pseudogene. This CDR3 comprises 16 residues. CDR3 nucleotides: TGTGCAAGTCGCTTCATACAAATACAGGGGAATCAGCCCCAGCATTTT. Translating gives CASRFIQIQGNQPQHF.

A note on this clone: This specimen includes other DNA sequences encoding the same CDR3. The V and J genes are TRBV19 and TRBJ2-7; 8 nucleotides align to TRBD1. Trimming removed 4 bases from V and 4 bases from J; junction bases left unmatched: 6. This CDR3 comprises 14 residues. In germline, CDR1 is LNHDA, CDR2 SQIVND (reference sequence). Here the CDR3 reads CASSTTGGSYEQYF. The CDR3 DNA sequence: TGTGCCAGTAGTACAACAGGGGGGTCTTACGAGCAGTACTTC.

This clone occurred once. V usage is TRBV27 and J usage is TRBJ2-7; D gene uncertain. Germline V CDR1 and CDR2: MNHEY, SMNVEV (reference sequence). Trimming cost V 3 bases and J 2 bases, with 5 bases left between them. The CDR3 sequence is 12 residues long. Written as DNA, the CDR3 is TGTGCCAGCAGTTTCTTTCCCTACGAGCAGTACTTC. Its translation: CASSFFPYEQYF.

The chain uses TRBV13 and TRBJ1-2, with D possibly being TRBD1 (5 bases). CDR1 PRHDT and CDR2 FYEKMQ come from the germline V gene (reference sequence). The CDR3 loop spans 17 amino acids. Between the trimmed V and J ends, which lost 1 base and 2 bases, there was a span of 17 bases. DNA for the CDR3: TGTGCCAGCAGCTTAGCCTTCGGGACGGGAGTAAACTATGGCTACACCTTC. This sequence encodes CASSLAFGTGVNYGYTF. The full variable domain, with the rest looked up from reference TRBV13 and TRBJ1-2, is AAGVIQSPRHLIKEKRETATLKCYPIPRHDTVYWYQQGPGQDPQFLISFYEKMQSDKGSIPDRFSAQQFSDYHSELNMSSLELGDSALYFCASSLAFGTGVNYGYTFGSGTRLTVV.

The chain employs TRBV10-3 and TRBJ2-4, with 15 bases identical to TRBD2. CDR1 ENHRY and CDR2 SYGVKD come from the germline V gene. This CDR3 is built from 17 residues. V lost 3 bases and J lost 12; bases outside the gene matches: 12. CDR3 DNA: TGTGCCATCAGTGACTTCGGACTAGCGGGAGGGCCTGGTAATCAGTACTTC. The encoded protein is CAISDFGLAGGPGNQYF.

This sequence joins TRBV5-1 and TRBJ1-4; 9 nucleotides match TRBD1. The V and J ends lost 2 bases and 8 bases, in that order; junction bases with no gene match: 10. The CDR3 loop spans 16 amino acids. In germline, CDR1 is SGHRS, CDR2 YFSETQ. This CDR3 is CASSLLDRGRGEKLFF. The DNA of the CDR3 is TGCGCCAGCAGCTTATTGGACAGGGGAAGAGGGGAAAAACTGTTTTTT.

J is TRBJ2-7 and V is TRBV29-1; tentative D call: TRBD1 (5 bases). The CDR3 has 12 amino acids. Germline values: CDR1 SQVTM, CDR2 ANQGSEA. V was clipped by 6 bases and J by 3 bases, with 12 bases between them. The CDR3 nucleotides read TGCAGCGTCTCCTTAGGGGTCTACGAGCAGTACTTC. It translates to CSVSLGVYEQYF.

This chain joins TRBV5-8 and TRBJ1-5; D perhaps matches TRBD1 (5 bases). Trimming took off 2 bases at V and 2 bases at J, with 5 bases between the two ends. CDR1 SGHTS and CDR2 YDEGEE come from the germline V gene. This CDR3 has 13 amino acids. Here the CDR3 DNA reads TGTGCCAGCAGCTTACAGGGCAATCAGCCCCAGCATTTT. It encodes CASSLQGNQPQHF.

This chain connects TRBV19 to TRBJ2-7; 8 bases map to TRBD2. This CDR3 has 15 residues. CDR1 LNHDA and CDR2 SQIVND come from the germline V gene (reference sequence). With 3 bases clipped from V and 0 bases from J, the junction kept 4 bases outside the gene matches. The CDR3 loop reads CASSIPGLGSYEQYF. Here the CDR3 DNA reads TGTGCCAGTAGTATCCCGGGACTAGGCTCCTACGAGCAGTACTTC.

The rearrangement links TRBV10-3 to TRBJ1-2; 8 bases line up with TRBD1. The J segment lost 5 bases and the V segment lost 0 bases, leaving 11 bases of the junction unmatched. The germline CDR1 and CDR2 sequences are ENHRY and SYGVKD. The CDR3 runs to 17 residues. CDR3 sequence (DNA): TGTGCCATCAGTGAGTCAGGTGGGACAGGAATCTCTTATGGCTACACCTTC. This encodes CAISESGGTGISYGYTF.

This clone showed up just a few times. The chain carries TRBV19 and TRBJ1-1; no reliable D call. Trimming removed 5 bases at V and 0 bases at J, with 7 bases between. CDR1 and CDR2 from the germline V gene are LNHDA and SQIVND (reference sequence). The length of the CDR3 is 13 residues. The CDR3: CASSAVMNTEAFF. CDR3 coding DNA: TGTGCCAGTAGTGCAGTCATGAACACTGAAGCTTTCTTT.

This chain uses TRBV3-1 (or the pseudogene TRBV3-2) with TRBJ1-4; D is perhaps TRBD1 (5 bases). CDR1 and CDR2 (germline): LGHDT, YNNKEL (reference sequence). V gave up 3 bases and J gave up 0 bases, with 11 bases separating them. This CDR3 is built from 16 residues. The CDR3 sequence: CASSHGQFATNEKLFF. CDR3 DNA sequence: TGTGCCAGCAGCCACGGACAATTTGCAACTAATGAAAAACTGTTTTTT.